The present entry profiles one T cell receptor (beta chain) with its context. Profiled with immunoSEQ multiplex PCR; TCRdb holds only in-frame clones, not every one. The table records several hundred clones, 75% to 90% of them present only once. This record comes from a study of tumor T cells in aggressive B-cell lymphoma. V shed 5 bases, J shed 2 bases, and the junction held 5 bases outside the gene matches. Germline assignment: CDR1 SEHNR and CDR2 FQNEAQ (reference sequence). This CDR3 is 15 amino acids long. The V call is TRBV7-9, the J call TRBJ2-3; the match to TRBD2 covers 9 bases. This receptor was obtained from an adult with diffuse large B cell lymphoma. Source material: tumor tissue. The CDR3 sequence is CASSNQRGVTDTQYF. CDR3 in DNA: TGTGCCAGCAGCAACCAGCGGGGGGTCACAGATACGCAGTATTTT.